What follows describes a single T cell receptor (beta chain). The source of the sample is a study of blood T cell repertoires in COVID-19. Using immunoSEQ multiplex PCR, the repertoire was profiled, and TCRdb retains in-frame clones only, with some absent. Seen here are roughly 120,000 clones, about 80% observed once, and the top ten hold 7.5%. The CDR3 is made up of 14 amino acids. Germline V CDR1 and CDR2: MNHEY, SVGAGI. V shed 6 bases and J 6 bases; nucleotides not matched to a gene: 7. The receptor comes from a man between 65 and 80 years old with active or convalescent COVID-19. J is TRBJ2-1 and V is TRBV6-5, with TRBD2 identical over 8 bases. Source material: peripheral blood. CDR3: CASRLGLAVNEQFF. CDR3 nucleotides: TGTGCCAGCAGGCTAGGACTAGCTGTCAATGAGCAGTTCTTC.